This TCR beta chain was found in a study of shared clonotypes between healthy human individuals. The assay was immunoSEQ multiplex PCR, and TCRdb's table has in-frame clones only and misses some. The table has about 1,500,000 clones, over 95% seen once. The CDR3 has 12 amino acids. Trimming stripped 6 bases from V and 13 bases from J, with 19 bases between. The germline gives CDR1 SGHAT, CDR2 FQNNGV. Sequences were obtained from naive CD4+ T cells sorted from blood. Subset indicated: CD45RA+ positively selected. This rearrangement joins TRBV11-2 to TRBJ2-7, with D maybe TRBD1 (7 bases). The clonotype was recovered from a man aged 25-40 years in good health. CDR3 in DNA: TGTGCCAGCAGTTATATACAGGGGACTCTTTACTTC. Protein product: CASSYIQGTLYF.